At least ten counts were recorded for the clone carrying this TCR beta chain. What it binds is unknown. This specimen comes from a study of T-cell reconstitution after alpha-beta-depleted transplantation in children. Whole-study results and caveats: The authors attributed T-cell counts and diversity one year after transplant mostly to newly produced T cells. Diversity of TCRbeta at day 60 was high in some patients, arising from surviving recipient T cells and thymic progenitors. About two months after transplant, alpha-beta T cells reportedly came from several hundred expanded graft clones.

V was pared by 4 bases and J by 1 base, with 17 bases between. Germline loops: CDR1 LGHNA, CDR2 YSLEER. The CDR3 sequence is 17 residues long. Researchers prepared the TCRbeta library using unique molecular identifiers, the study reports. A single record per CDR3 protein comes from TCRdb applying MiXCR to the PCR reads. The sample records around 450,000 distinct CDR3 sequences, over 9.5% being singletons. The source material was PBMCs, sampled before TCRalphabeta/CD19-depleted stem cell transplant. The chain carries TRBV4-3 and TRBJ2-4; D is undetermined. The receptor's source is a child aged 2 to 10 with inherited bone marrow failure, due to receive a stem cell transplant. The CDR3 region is CASSLEYPPFAKNIQYF. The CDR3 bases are TGCGCCAGCAGCCTGGAATACCCTCCCTTCGCCAAAAACATTCAGTACTTC.